This T cell receptor beta chain was observed in a study of cytomegalovirus exposure and HLA in healthy donors. Regarding the study as a whole: Indistinguishability led to the exclusion of some V segments, TRBV6-2 and TRBV6-3 included.

Regarding this clone: Its antigen remains unknown.

The CDR3 is made up of 16 amino acids. CDR1 and CDR2 (germline): MGHRA, YSYEKL. After removal of 4 bases from V and 4 bases from J, the junction contained 9 bases not matched to a gene. The PCR used 60 Vbeta and 13 Jbeta primers. Here immunoSEQ multiplex PCR was the method, and the copy in TCRdb shows in-frame clones only, minus some. The listing contains roughly 77,000 clones. The chain recombines TRBV4-1 with TRBJ2-5, with TRBD1 matching over 10 bases. The TCR comes from a young man in good health and CMV-seronegative. Sequenced material: PBMCs. The CDR3 DNA is TGCGCCAGCAGCCTCCGGGACAGGGGTACGGGAGAGACCCAGTACTTC. It is translated as CASSLRDRGTGETQYF.